This T cell receptor beta chain stems from a study of shared clonotypes between healthy human individuals. Produced via immunoSEQ multiplex PCR; TCRdb's table is partial and in-frame only. The profile shows under 130,000 clones, about 67% of them singletons. Only a few counts were recorded for this clone. The germline V gene has CDR1 MGHDK and CDR2 SYGVNS. The CDR3 is 13 amino acids. Trimming removed 5 bases at V and 4 bases at J, with 10 bases between. In CD8 memory, CD45RO+ cells were put together with CCR7-negative CD45RA+ TemRA cells. What was sequenced was memory CD8+ T cells sorted from blood. The subset here: CD45RO+ cells pooled with CCR7-negative TemRA cells. This sequence was found in a woman aged 30 to 39 in good health. The chain recombines TRBV25-1 with TRBJ2-3; tentative D call: TRBD1 (5 bases). The CDR3 DNA reads TGTGCCAGCAGTTTAGGGGTGGCAGATACGCAGTATTTT. Translating it yields CASSLGVADTQYF.